The source of this TCR beta chain is a study of blood T cells in healthy people across ages. Study-level results: Estimated diversity that came from one million T cells was considered an underestimate. Measured against age, TCR beta diversity per million T cells decreased in a roughly linear manner.

The CDR3 consists of 15 residues. Germline V gene data show CDR1 as MNHNS and CDR2 as SASEGT. V lost 10 bases to trimming and J lost 0 bases, with 13 bases between them. With a J-beta primer mix and a sample-barcoded 5' primer, a second PCR ran roughly 7 to 11 cycles. TCRdb ran MiXCR on the 5' RACE reads and lists one entry per CDR3 protein. The repertoire holds 1.8 million or so distinct CDR3 sequences, with roughly two fifths as singletons. This clonotype has only a few counts. The antigen is not known. The origin of this receptor is a human donor in good health. This chain connects TRBV6-1 to TRBJ1-6; D remains ambiguous. The sequenced sample consisted of blood. CDR3 protein: CATGPITSYNSPLHF. In nucleotides, the CDR3 is TGTGCCACCGGCCCGATAACCTCCTATAATTCACCCCTCCACTTT.